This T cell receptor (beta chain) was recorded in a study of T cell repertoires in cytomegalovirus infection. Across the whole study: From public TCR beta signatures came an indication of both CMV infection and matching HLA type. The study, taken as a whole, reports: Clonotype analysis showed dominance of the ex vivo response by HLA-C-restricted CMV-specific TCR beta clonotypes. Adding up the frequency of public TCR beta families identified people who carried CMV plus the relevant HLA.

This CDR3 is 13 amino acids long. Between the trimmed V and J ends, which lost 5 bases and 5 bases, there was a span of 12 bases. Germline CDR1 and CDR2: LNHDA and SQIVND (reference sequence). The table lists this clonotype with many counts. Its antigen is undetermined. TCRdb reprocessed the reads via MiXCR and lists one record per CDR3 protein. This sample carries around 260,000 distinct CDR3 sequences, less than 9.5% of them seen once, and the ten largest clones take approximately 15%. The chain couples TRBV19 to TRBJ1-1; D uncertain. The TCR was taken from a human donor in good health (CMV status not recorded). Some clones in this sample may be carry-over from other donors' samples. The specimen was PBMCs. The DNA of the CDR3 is TGTGCCAGTAGTTACCCTATGGGGACTGAAGCTTTCTTT. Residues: CASSYPMGTEAFF. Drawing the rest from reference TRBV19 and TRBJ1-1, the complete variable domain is DGGITQSPKYLFRKEGQNVTLSCEQNLNHDAMYWYRQDPGQGLRLIYYSQIVNDFQKGDIAEGYSVSREKKESFPLTVTSAQKNPTAFYLCASSYPMGTEAFFGQGTRLTVV.